The T cell receptor (beta chain) under discussion was sequenced for a study of graft-versus-host responses after intestinal transplantation. Using immunoSEQ multiplex PCR, the repertoire was profiled, and TCRdb retains in-frame clones only, with some absent. This table holds 35,000 to 50,000 clones, nearly 95% found once. Overall study results and limits: Early post-transplant falls in HvG clones accompanied the peak levels of circulating GvH clones.

A remark on this clone: Its antigen is undetermined.

V lost 5 bases and J lost 5; bases outside the gene matches: 14. The CDR3 sequence is 16 residues long. CDR1 is SGHTA, CDR2 FQGTGA, per germline. The chain couples TRBV7-3 to TRBJ2-5; 7 bases map to TRBD2. The clonotype originates from a human donor who was the organ donor for an intestinal transplant. Sequences were derived from unstimulated CD8+ T cells sorted from spleen or lymph node cells, sampled before transplant. CDR3 DNA: TGTGCCAGCAGCCAAAATCCGGGACTACCCCGCGAGACCCAGTACTTC. It codes for CASSQNPGLPRETQYF.